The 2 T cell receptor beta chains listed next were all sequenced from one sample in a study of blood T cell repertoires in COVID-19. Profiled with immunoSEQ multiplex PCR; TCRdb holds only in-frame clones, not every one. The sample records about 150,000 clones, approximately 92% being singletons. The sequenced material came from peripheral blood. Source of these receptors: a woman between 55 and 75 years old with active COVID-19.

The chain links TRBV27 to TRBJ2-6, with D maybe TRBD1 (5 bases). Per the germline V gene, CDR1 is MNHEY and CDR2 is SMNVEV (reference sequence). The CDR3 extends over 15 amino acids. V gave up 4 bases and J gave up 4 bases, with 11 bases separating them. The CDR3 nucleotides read TGTGCCAGCAGTTCCAGGGTGATCGGGGCCAACGTCCTGACTTTC. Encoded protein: CASSSRVIGANVLTF.

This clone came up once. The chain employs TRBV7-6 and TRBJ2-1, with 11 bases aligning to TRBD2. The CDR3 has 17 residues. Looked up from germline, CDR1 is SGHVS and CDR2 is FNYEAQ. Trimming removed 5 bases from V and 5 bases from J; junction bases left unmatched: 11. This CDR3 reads CASSPHPSSGRNNEQFF. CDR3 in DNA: TGTGCCAGCAGCCCACACCCGTCTAGCGGGAGGAACAATGAGCAGTTCTTC.